This T cell receptor (beta chain) appears in the sequencing data of a study of regulatory T cells in long-lasting Graves disease. According to the study, TCR beta libraries were built with iRepertoire HTBI primers and CDR3-region Arm-PCR. From the multiplex PCR reads, TCRdb called clonotypes with MiXCR, one entry per CDR3 protein. The sample gives hundreds of thousands of distinct CDR3 sequences, roughly 17% of which show up once; 25% to 30% is in the top ten. This clonotype was seen repeatedly, ten times or more. Germline CDR1 GTSNPN, CDR2 SVGIG (reference sequence). CDR3 length equals 12 residues. The trim removed 3 bases at V and 5 bases at J, leaving 3 bases unmatched. Time point denoted: newly diagnosed GD, antithyroid drugs for less than 3 months. Following extraction of RNA from PBMCs, that RNA was used to make the TCR library. These same records also appear under a second study, on T cells in Graves' hyperthyroidism and ophthalmopathy.

The input for sequencing was peripheral blood mononuclear cells (PBMCs), taken at new diagnosis, from a patient treated with antithyroid drugs. The receptor was derived from a middle-aged man with Graves disease. This chain connects TRBV30 to TRBJ2-7; 8 positions match TRBD1. The CDR3 DNA sequence: TGTGCCTGGAGCCCGACAGGGGACGAGCAGTACTTC. Translated: CAWSPTGDEQYF.